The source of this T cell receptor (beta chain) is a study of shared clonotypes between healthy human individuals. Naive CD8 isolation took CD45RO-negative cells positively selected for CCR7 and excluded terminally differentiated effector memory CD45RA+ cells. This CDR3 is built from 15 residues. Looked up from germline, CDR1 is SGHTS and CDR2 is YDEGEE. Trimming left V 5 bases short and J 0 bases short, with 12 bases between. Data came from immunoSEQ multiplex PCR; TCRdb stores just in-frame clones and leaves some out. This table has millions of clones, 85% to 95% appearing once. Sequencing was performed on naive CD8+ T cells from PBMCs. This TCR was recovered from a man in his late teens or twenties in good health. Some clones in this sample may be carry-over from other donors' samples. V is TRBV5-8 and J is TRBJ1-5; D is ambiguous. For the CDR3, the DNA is TGTGCCAGCAGTCGAGAGGTGATTAGCAATCAGCCCCAGCATTTT. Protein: CASSREVISNQPQHF.